The present T cell receptor beta chain was sequenced within a study of T cell repertoires in cytomegalovirus infection (dated by TCRdb to the late 2010s). Background on the whole study: Donor HLA type was relevant to the analysis, as public TCR beta signatures indicated carriage of CMV infection together with the matching HLA type.

CDR1 and CDR2 (SGHTA, FQGNSA) derive from the germline V gene. Measured from the cysteine to the phenylalanine, the CDR3 is 16 residues long. Only the CDR3 portion is preserved as DNA: 48 bases, with reading frame beginning at the first base. V lost 1 base and J lost 0 bases, and the count of bases not matched to a germline gene is 3. TCRdb records Illumina HiSeq 1500 as the sequencer. TCRdb reprocessing: public reads trimmed at Q25 with fastp, clones called with MiXCR, in-frame beta chains kept. A single entry per CDR3 protein holds the most common genes and DNA from its merged rows. This sample is represented by some 250,000 distinct CDR3 sequences; approximately 9.2% of them were singletons. The ten largest account for more than 12% of the sample. In regard to this clonotype: This receptor's antigen is unknown. It has no much larger one-base neighbor in the sample; base qualities were not kept.

Beyond this particular receptor, the publication reports: In the ex vivo response, HLA-C-restricted CMV-specific TCR beta clonotypes were dominant, and in two of eight donors the single most frequent clonotype came from this HLA-C-restricted group. In both this cohort and an independent approximately 400-donor cohort, the cumulative frequency of public TCR beta family members distinguished carriers of CMV infection plus the relevant HLA type.

Source material: PBMCs. The sequence came from a human donor in good health (CMV status not recorded). Some clones in this sample may be carry-over from other donors' samples. The chain couples TRBV7-2 to TRBJ1-5, with TRBD1 identical over 7 junction bases. CDR3 protein: CASSLVGTASNQPQHF. The sequence in DNA is TGTGCCAGCAGCTTAGTTGGGACAGCTAGCAATCAGCCCCAGCATTTT.